These T cell receptor beta chains were read from a single sample in a study of cytomegalovirus exposure and HLA in healthy donors. Sequencing used immunoSEQ multiplex PCR; TCRdb keeps in-frame clones, though not all of them. The sample includes roughly 180,000 clones, more than 65% of them seen just once. Sequencing was done on a sample of PBMCs. The receptors come from a woman aged 30 to 39 in good health and CMV-seropositive. Both conserved end residues are part of each CDR3. Each record gives: D gene, J gene, clone size, V gene, CDR3 length, CDR3 protein, CDR3 DNA. D genes are given only for firm matches. Some rows have no size entry. The others give once, few or many, or a class for an expanded clone.

>-|TRBJ2-3|-|TRBV25-1|15
CASSSRVPGTDTQYF
TGTGCCAGCAGTTCGCGGGTGCCTGGCACAGATACGCAGTATTTT
>-|TRBJ2-2|-|TRBV28|14
CASTPQGNTGELFF
TGTGCCAGCACCCCACAGGGGAACACCGGGGAGCTGTTTTTT
>-|TRBJ1-3|-|TRBV28|17
CASSFLGTLDSGNTIYF
TGTGCCAGCAGTTTCTTGGGGACTCTAGACTCTGGAAACACCATATATTTT
>-|TRBJ1-2|-|TRBV5-4|13
CASSLAGGGGYTF
TGTGCCAGCAGCTTGGCGGGGGGCGGCGGCTACACCTTC
>TRBD2|TRBJ2-3|few|TRBV28|13
CASLGGGTDTQYF
TGTGCCAGCCTTGGGGGGGGCACAGATACGCAGTATTTT
>-|TRBJ2-7|-|TRBV12-2|13
CASRPGTPSEQYF
TGTGCAAGTCGCCCCGGGACTCCCAGCGAGCAGTACTTC
>TRBD1|TRBJ1-5|-|TRBV19|19
CASSIGGGQGVRRNQPQHF
TGTGCCAGTAGTATTGGGGGAGGACAGGGAGTACGGCGCAATCAGCCCCAGCATTTT
>TRBD1|TRBJ2-5|-|TRBV7-2|14
CASSWRTGQETQYF
TGTGCCAGCAGCTGGAGGACAGGGCAAGAGACCCAGTACTTC
>TRBD2|TRBJ2-5|-|TRBV4-3|18
CASSQDFAGGGRLGTQYF
TGCGCCAGCAGCCAGGACTTCGCGGGGGGGGGCCGCCTGGGGACCCAGTACTTC
>TRBD1|TRBJ1-5|few|TRBV15|16
CATSRETSTGKWPQHF
TGTGCCACCAGCAGAGAAACGTCGACAGGGAAATGGCCCCAGCATTTT
>TRBD2|TRBJ2-1|few|TRBV7-9|16
CASSKRGESSYNEQFF
TGTGCCAGCAGTAAGCGGGGGGAGAGCTCCTACAATGAGCAGTTCTTC
>TRBD1|TRBJ2-2|-|TRBV5-4|16
CASSTSQGADTGELFF
TGTGCCAGCAGCACCTCCCAGGGGGCCGACACCGGGGAGCTGTTTTTT
>TRBD1|TRBJ1-3|-|TRBV28|21
CASSLYRVGTGDGLSGDTIYF
TGTGCCAGCAGTCTGTACCGTGTCGGGACAGGTGACGGGCTTTCGGGAGACACCATATATTTT
>TRBD1|TRBJ2-7|-|TRBV27|13
CASSLGQAHEQYF
TGTGCCAGCAGTCTTGGACAGGCCCACGAGCAGTACTTC
>TRBD1|TRBJ2-7|few|TRBV6-5|14
CASSSGDSAYEQYF
TGTGCCAGCAGTTCTGGGGACAGTGCTTACGAGCAGTACTTC
>TRBD1|TRBJ1-5|-|TRBV25-1|13
CASGSGGAQPQHF
TGTGCCAGCGGATCAGGGGGTGCTCAGCCCCAGCATTTT
>-|TRBJ1-2|once|TRBV6-5|14
CASSYSTPTGGYTF
TGTGCCAGCAGTTACTCAACCCCCACCGGGGGCTACACCTTC